This T cell receptor (beta chain) appears in the sequencing data of a study of chemoradiotherapy in HPV16-positive cancers. Study at large: Candidate HPV-specific T-cell clones and common TCR motifs came from functional assays in two HPV16-positive patients.

The CDR3 covers 14 residues. Germline values: CDR1 MNHNS, CDR2 SASEGT. Trimming removed 4 bases at V and 2 bases at J, with 11 bases between. In the case of this clone: Its target is unknown.

Clones were sequenced by immunoSEQ multiplex PCR, and TCRdb holds only the in-frame ones, with some missing. The table includes tens of thousands of clones, 93% detected once. Overall study results and limits: Candidate HPV-specific clones and E7-related TCR motifs grew in tumor during treatment. The functional HPV-specific definition rests on just a couple of HPV16-positive patients. Better recurrence-free survival went with HPV-responsive T-cell expansion in HPV16-positive patients.

This sequence originates from a human donor with HPV-associated anogenital cancer. The chain recombines TRBV6-1 with TRBJ2-5; no definite D call. The starting material was blood, obtained from a patient who underwent chemoradiotherapy. This CDR3 is CASSVGRVQETQYF. CDR3 in DNA: TGTGCCAGCAGTGTAGGACGGGTACAAGAGACCCAGTACTTC.